The present T cell receptor beta chain was sequenced within a study of blood T cell repertoires in COVID-19. Turning to the study itself: The cDNA or gDNA used as material had been derived from T cells, B-cell-depleted T cells, or PBMCs.

Original methodology: Estimation of nucleated cell counts was performed using reference gene primer amplification. TCRdb keeps only in-frame clones here, not all; method: immunoSEQ multiplex PCR. Clone size and the V and J calls come from that table; the DNA yielded D and trimming. The data hold 200,000 to 250,000 clones, with approximately 86% observed a single time. The CDR3 consists of 16 residues. Deletions cut 0 bases from V and 10 bases from J, with 21 bases between. The germline gives CDR1 MDHEN, CDR2 SYDVKM. In its sample, this clone was seen once. The TCR was taken from a woman aged 80 or older with acute or convalescent COVID-19. The specimen sequenced was peripheral blood. This chain links TRBV28 with TRBJ1-2, with D possibly TRBD1 on 5 matching bases. This CDR3 reads CASSLWGGVTYGDYTF. CDR3 nucleotides: TGTGCCAGCAGTTTATGGGGGGGGGTAACCTATGGTGACTACACCTTC.